The 21 T cell receptor beta chains below were found in one sample sequenced in a study of T cell changes during pregnancy in multiple sclerosis. Sequencing was performed with immunoSEQ multiplex PCR; in TCRdb, only in-frame clones are kept and a portion is missing. Here the sample spans 75,000 to 95,000 clones, more than 85% being singletons. The sequences come from peripheral blood, collected before pregnancy. The receptors derive from a female donor with multiple sclerosis, enrolled in a pregnancy study.

The chain has TRBV5-4 and TRBJ2-2; D remains unclear. This CDR3 has 14 residues. V dropped 3 bases and J dropped 5 bases, with 11 bases sitting between them. The germline V gene encodes CDR1 SGHNT and CDR2 YYREEE (reference sequence). CDR3 coding DNA: TGTGCCAGCAGCTCCCTAAGCGTGACCGGGGAGCTGTTTTTT. It translates to CASSSLSVTGELFF. Based on the CDR3 plus reference TRBV5-4 and TRBJ2-2, the full variable domain is ETGVTQSPTHLIKTRGQQVTLRCSSQSGHNTVSWYQQALGQGPQFIFQYYREEENGRGNFPPRFSGLQFPNYSSELNVNALELDDSALYLCASSSLSVTGELFFGEGSRLTVL.

This rearrangement joins TRBV28 to TRBJ2-5; 7 bases fit TRBD2. This CDR3 is 15 amino acids long. Germline V lookup: CDR1 MDHEN, CDR2 SYDVKM. The V gene end was trimmed by 2 bases and the J gene end by 2 bases; junction bases not matched to a gene: 5. This CDR3 is CASSLPAGYQETQYF. The CDR3 DNA sequence: TGTGCCAGCAGTTTACCAGCGGGGTATCAAGAGACCCAGTACTTC. Together with reference TRBV28 and TRBJ2-5, the CDR3 gives the full variable domain: DVKVTQSSRYLVKRTGEKVFLECVQDMDHENMFWYRQDPGLGLRLIYFSYDVKMKEKGDIPEGYSVSREKKERFSLILESASTNQTSMYLCASSLPAGYQETQYFGPGTRLLVL.

The gene calls are TRBV7-6 and TRBJ2-7, with no clear D. The germline gives CDR1 SGHVS, CDR2 FNYEAQ. The CDR3 spans 14 residues. V lost 6 bases to trimming and J lost 0 bases, with 12 bases between them. The CDR3 bases are TGTGCCAGCAGTTTCACTCCCAACTCCTACGAGCAGTACTTC. It codes for CASSFTPNSYEQYF. Using reference TRBV7-6 and TRBJ2-7 for the parts outside the CDR3, the full variable domain is GAGVSQSPRYKVTKRGQDVALRCDPISGHVSLYWYRQALGQGPEFLTYFNYEAQQDKSGLPNDRFSAERPEGSISTLTIQRTEQRDSAMYRCASSFTPNSYEQYFGPGTRLTVT.

The chain recombines TRBV4-1 with TRBJ2-2, with D possibly being TRBD1 (6 bases). CDR3 length: 14 residues. The V end was cut by 3 bases, the J end by 6 bases, with 11 bases between. Germline lookup yields CDR1 MGHRA and CDR2 YSYEKL. The CDR3 coding sequence is TGCGCCAGCAGCCACTTCGGACAGCCCGGGGAGCTGTTTTTT. Translation gives CASSHFGQPGELFF.

This chain connects TRBV6-1 to TRBJ1-5; 7 bases agree with TRBD1. The V gene's germline CDR1 is MNHNS and CDR2 SASEGT. This CDR3 contains 14 residues. J lost 3 bases, V lost 10 bases, and 9 bases had no gene match. The CDR3 spells CATRQGTSNQPQHF. DNA of the CDR3: TGTGCCACCAGACAGGGCACTTCCAATCAGCCCCAGCATTTT.

The V call is TRBV10-3, the J call TRBJ2-7; D gene unclear. Trimming left V 0 bases short and J 8 bases short, with 14 bases between. The CDR3 is made up of 14 amino acids. Germline V gene data show CDR1 as ENHRY and CDR2 as SYGVKD. CDR3 nucleotide sequence: TGTGCCATCAGTGAGTCGACGGGTCGTTTGAAGCAGTACTTC. Protein product: CAISESTGRLKQYF.

The chain is built from TRBV28 and TRBJ2-1; 11 bases are shared with TRBD2. From germline, CDR1 is MDHEN and CDR2 SYDVKM. This CDR3 contains 15 residues. The ends lost 6 bases at V and 9 bases at J; junction bases unmatched: 10. CDR3 region: CASSLTGTSGGEQFF. CDR3 coding DNA: TGTGCCAGCAGCCTTACCGGGACTAGCGGAGGTGAGCAGTTCTTC.

The V call is TRBV10-3, the J call TRBJ1-2; D may be TRBD1 (5 bases). From germline, CDR1 is ENHRY and CDR2 SYGVKD. The CDR3 spans 15 residues. The V and J ends lost 3 bases and 6 bases respectively, with 17 bases between them. The CDR3 sequence is CAISEVEGGGNGYTF. The CDR3 region has the DNA TGTGCCATCAGTGAAGTTGAAGGCGGGGGGAATGGCTACACCTTC.

The V call is TRBV6-5, the J call TRBJ2-1; TRBD1 matches 9 bases. V lost 2 bases, J lost 3 bases, and 5 bases stayed unmatched. CDR1 and CDR2 from the germline V gene are MNHEY and SVGAGI. This CDR3 comprises 16 residues. DNA of the CDR3: TGTGCCAGCAGTTACGCACAGGGGGCTCTCTACAATGAGCAGTTCTTC. Its translation: CASSYAQGALYNEQFF.

The J gene is TRBJ2-5, the V gene TRBV6-5; 10 nucleotides line up with TRBD2. The germline gives CDR1 MNHEY, CDR2 SVGAGI. V shed 6 bases, J shed 5 bases, and the junction held 6 bases outside the gene matches. The CDR3 covers 14 residues. In DNA, the CDR3 is TGTGCCAGCAGAAAACCGGGACTAGCGGAGACCCAGTACTTC. Its translation: CASRKPGLAETQYF.

This chain uses TRBV18 with TRBJ2-7; 7 bases are shared with TRBD2. The CDR3 covers 14 residues. The V and J ends lost 6 bases and 3 bases, in that order; junction bases with no gene match: 8. Germline CDR1 and CDR2: KGHSH and LQKENI. The CDR3 DNA follows: TGTGCCAGCTCCCCCGGACTAGATCGCTACGAGCAGTACTTC. It codes for CASSPGLDRYEQYF.

V is TRBV2 and J is TRBJ2-5; 9 bases match TRBD1. Germline V gene lookup returns CDR1 SNHLY and CDR2 FYNNEI. V gave up 3 bases and J gave up 4 bases; unmatched junction bases: 9. This CDR3 is built from 16 residues. Here the CDR3 reads CASSDTGGVGLETQYF. The CDR3 DNA follows: TGTGCCAGCAGTGATACAGGGGGCGTTGGCCTAGAGACCCAGTACTTC.

The chain joins TRBV5-1 to TRBJ2-3; TRBD2 matches at 14 bases. The J segment lost 2 bases and the V segment lost 4 bases, leaving 3 bases of the junction unmatched. The CDR3 sequence is 16 residues long. CDR1 SGHRS and CDR2 YFSETQ come from the germline V gene. CDR3 nucleotides: TGCGCCAGCAGCCCGGGACTAGCGGGGGACACAGATACGCAGTATTTT. Translated, it gives CASSPGLAGDTDTQYF. The complete variable domain, with remaining parts taken from reference TRBV5-1 and TRBJ2-3, reads KAGVTQTPRYLIKTRGQQVTLSCSPISGHRSVSWYQQTPGQGLQFLFEYFSETQRNKGNFPGRFSGRQFSNSRSEMNVSTLELGDSALYLCASSPGLAGDTDTQYFGPGTRLTVL.

Here the CDR3 DNA reads TGTGCCAGCAGGATAGGTGCGAGTGGTGTTTACAGCTCCTACAATGAGCAGTTCTTC. Protein: CASRIGASGVYSSYNEQFF. V usage is TRBV7-8 and J usage is TRBJ2-1, with D uncertain. The CDR3 runs to 19 residues. CDR1 and CDR2 from the germline V gene are SGHVS and FQNEAQ. V was pared by 6 bases and J by 0 bases, with 24 bases between.

CDR3: CASSWTSGGNEQFF. The CDR3 bases are TGTGCCAGCAGCTGGACTAGCGGGGGGAATGAGCAGTTCTTC. The gene calls are TRBV11-3 and TRBJ2-1; 14 nucleotides match TRBD2. This CDR3 has 14 amino acids. Germline values: CDR1 SGHNT, CDR2 YENEEA. V gave up 4 bases and J gave up 7 bases; unmatched junction bases: 0.

This clone appeared a few times. The chain links TRBV29-1 to TRBJ1-1, with no clear D. V dropped 6 bases and J dropped 7 bases, with 18 bases sitting between them. Germline assignment: CDR1 SQVTM and CDR2 ANQGSEA. The CDR3 length is 13 residues. CDR3 residues: CSVPSLEGFEAFF. In DNA, the CDR3 is TGCAGCGTCCCATCACTGGAGGGATTTGAAGCTTTCTTT. The full variable domain, completed using reference TRBV29-1 and TRBJ1-1, is SAVISQKPSRDICQRGTSLTIQCQVDSQVTMMFWYRQQPGQSLTLIATANQGSEATYESGFVIDKFPISRPNLTFSTLTVSNMSPEDSSIYLCSVPSLEGFEAFFGQGTRLTVV.

The chain employs TRBV27 and TRBJ1-2; TRBD1 matches 9 bases. Germline loops: CDR1 MNHEY, CDR2 SMNVEV (reference sequence). V lost 4 bases, J lost 7 bases, and 4 bases stayed unmatched. This CDR3 is built from 13 residues. The CDR3 reads CASSSGQGTGYTF. In DNA form, the CDR3 reads TGTGCCAGCAGTTCGGGACAGGGTACTGGCTACACCTTC.

The CDR3 nucleotides are TGTGCCAGCAGGCTCCAGGGGTCCAACACTGAAGCTTTCTTT. Protein: CASRLQGSNTEAFF. This chain links TRBV28 with TRBJ1-1, with D possibly being TRBD1 (6 bases). CDR3 length equals 14 residues. The germline V and J ends were trimmed by 6 bases and 2 bases, with 13 bases remaining between them. From germline, CDR1 is MDHEN and CDR2 SYDVKM. Full variable domain (missing parts from reference TRBV28 and TRBJ1-1): DVKVTQSSRYLVKRTGEKVFLECVQDMDHENMFWYRQDPGLGLRLIYFSYDVKMKEKGDIPEGYSVSREKKERFSLILESASTNQTSMYLCASRLQGSNTEAFFGQGTRLTVV.

This clone appeared once. V is TRBV5-1 and J is TRBJ2-2; D may be TRBD2 (5 bases). The germline V gene has CDR1 SGHRS and CDR2 YFSETQ. The CDR3 runs 16 residues. V lost 1 base and J 3 bases, leaving 13 bases between the germline ends. CDR3 residues: CASSLPPAGDTGELFF. DNA of the CDR3: TGCGCCAGCAGCTTGCCCCCAGCCGGGGACACCGGGGAGCTGTTTTTT. Filled out from reference TRBV5-1 and TRBJ2-2, the complete variable domain reads KAGVTQTPRYLIKTRGQQVTLSCSPISGHRSVSWYQQTPGQGLQFLFEYFSETQRNKGNFPGRFSGRQFSNSRSEMNVSTLELGDSALYLCASSLPPAGDTGELFFGEGSRLTVL.

A single count supports this clone. This chain links TRBV2 with TRBJ2-5, with D perhaps TRBD1 (6 bases). Germline V gene data show CDR1 as SNHLY and CDR2 as FYNNEI. The ends were cut back, 5 bases at V and 0 bases at J, with 13 bases in the middle. The CDR3 spans 15 residues. Here the CDR3 reads CASSKQGRDQETQYF. In DNA form, the CDR3 reads TGTGCCAGCAGTAAACAGGGTAGGGACCAAGAGACCCAGTACTTC.

J is TRBJ1-3 and V is TRBV19, with D unclear. V was cut by 8 bases and J by 0 bases, with 11 bases left in between. The CDR3 has 14 residues. Germline CDR1 reads LNHDA; CDR2 reads SQIVND (reference sequence). The CDR3 sequence: CASCEHRSGNTIYF. The CDR3, as DNA: TGTGCCAGTTGTGAGCACCGCTCTGGAAACACCATATATTTT.